The 20 T cell receptor beta chains below come from one sample, sequenced in a study of regulatory T cells. The PCR used 52 TRBV and 13 TRBJ primers. Generated by immunoSEQ multiplex PCR, the TCRdb table keeps only in-frame clones and is missing some. Of roughly 15,000 clones in the sample, more than 90% were seen once. Sequenced material: CD8+ T cells sorted from blood. Every receptor here comes from a person aged 18-35 years with CD3G deficiency.

The chain joins TRBV5-4 to TRBJ1-4; D is possibly TRBD1 (5 bases). Germline V lookup: CDR1 SGHNT, CDR2 YYREEE (reference sequence). The CDR3 is 14 residues long. The V end lost 0 bases, the J end lost 6 bases, and 9 bases lay between the germline ends. The CDR3 DNA reads TGTGCCAGCAGCTTGGGGGGCGCGGATGAAAAACTGTTTTTT. Translated: CASSLGGADEKLFF.

This clone appeared a single time. J is TRBJ2-2 and V is TRBV28; D might be TRBD1 (6 bases). From germline, CDR1 is MDHEN and CDR2 SYDVKM. CDR3 length equals 17 residues. With 3 bases removed from V and 6 bases from J, the gap between germline ends came to 20 bases. CDR3: CASSLQGSYSVAGELFF. CDR3 nucleotides: TGTGCCAGCAGTTTGCAGGGGTCATATTCAGTGGCCGGGGAGCTGTTTTTT.

The chain links TRBV29-1 to TRBJ2-5; maybe TRBD1 (6 bases). V lost 4 bases and J lost 5, with 17 bases in between. Germline CDR1 SQVTM, CDR2 ANQGSEA. The CDR3 extends over 14 amino acids. The CDR3 bases are TGCAGCGTTGCCAGGGGAATAACCGGGGAGACCCAGTACTTC. This sequence encodes CSVARGITGETQYF.

The rearrangement joins TRBV29-1 to TRBJ2-5, with D perhaps being TRBD1 or TRBD2 (5 bases each). Germline V lookup: CDR1 SQVTM, CDR2 ANQGSEA. Trimming cost V 7 bases and J 4 bases, with 13 bases left between them. The CDR3 is 12 amino acids. CDR3 DNA sequence: TGCAGCGCCCGGGACCCTCCAGAGACCCAGTACTTC. Its protein is CSARDPPETQYF.

This clone has a handful of counts. This rearrangement joins TRBV6-1 to TRBJ2-1; perhaps TRBD1 as D (6 bases). This CDR3 has 16 amino acids. Trimming removed 2 bases at V and 12 bases at J, with 23 bases between. Germline CDR1 and CDR2: MNHNS and SASEGT. This CDR3 reads CASSETTGRITLGQFF. DNA for the CDR3: TGTGCCAGCAGTGAAACTACAGGGAGAATTACGTTAGGGCAGTTCTTC.

The rearrangement joins TRBV10-3 to TRBJ2-5; no clear D gene. V lost 11 bases and J lost 5, with 18 bases in between. The CDR3 spans 13 residues. In germline, CDR1 is ENHRY, CDR2 SYGVKD. CDR3 nucleotide sequence: TGTGCCGTTCGCGCGGCCAACCTGGAGACCCAGTACTTC. Its protein product is CAVRAANLETQYF.

CDR3 region: CASSQEEQPFYEQYF. The DNA for the CDR3 is TGCGCCAGCAGCCAAGAGGAACAGCCTTTCTACGAGCAGTACTTC. The chain has TRBV4-1 and TRBJ2-7; D gene ambiguous. The germline gives CDR1 MGHRA, CDR2 YSYEKL. The CDR3 extends over 15 amino acids. V was shortened by 0 bases and J by 3 bases, with 12 bases between the two germline ends.

V and J are TRBV28 and TRBJ2-2; D is tentatively TRBD1 or TRBD2 (5 bases each). Germline CDR1 and CDR2: MDHEN and SYDVKM. This CDR3 is built from 17 residues. Trimming took 3 bases from V and 1 from J, leaving 15 bases between them. CDR3 bases: TGTGCCAGCAGTTTGAGAGGGGCCATCGAGAACACCGGGGAGCTGTTTTTT. This codes for CASSLRGAIENTGELFF.

The CDR3 region has the DNA TGTGCCAGCAGCAAACATGGACCCTTTGGTGGCTACACCTTC. Protein: CASSKHGPFGGYTF. The chain uses TRBV21-1 and TRBJ1-2. TRBV21-1 is a documented pseudogene. The CDR3 contains 14 residues.

This chain joins TRBV7-3 and TRBJ1-5; D is undetermined. CDR1 and CDR2 (germline): SGHTA, FQGTGA. The CDR3 spans 18 residues. Trimming removed 4 bases at V and 1 base at J, with 20 bases between. CDR3 loop: CASSSQIWGWRSNQPQHF. CDR3 nucleotides: TGTGCCAGCAGCTCCCAAATTTGGGGTTGGAGGAGCAATCAGCCCCAGCATTTT.

The chain has TRBV2 and TRBJ1-1, with D unresolved. The V end was cut by 4 bases, the J end by 8 bases, with 17 bases between. This CDR3 has 14 residues. The V gene's germline CDR1 is SNHLY and CDR2 FYNNEI. The DNA for the CDR3 is TGTGCCAGCAGTGGAGCGCTGAGAGGGCTAGAAGCTTTCTTT. The encoded protein is CASSGALRGLEAFF.

The chain joins TRBV5-7 to TRBJ1-2; a weak D match, TRBD1 (6 bases). TRBV5-7 is given ORF status, its function remaining uncertain. The CDR3 contains 15 residues. V was cut by 3 bases and J by 2 bases, with 14 bases left in between. The chain's CDR3 is CASSSLRGSNYGYTF. The CDR3 region has the DNA TGTGCCAGCAGCTCTCTCAGGGGCTCCAACTATGGCTACACCTTC.

The rearrangement uses TRBV9 and TRBJ2-3; 7 bases match TRBD1. The germline V gene encodes CDR1 SGDLS and CDR2 YYNGEE. Trimming at V came to 4 bases and at J to 2 bases, leaving 7 bases not matched to a gene. The CDR3 totals 15 residues. The CDR3 DNA reads as TGTGCCAGCAGCCTGACGGACAGGCACACAGATACGCAGTATTTT. Its protein product is CASSLTDRHTDTQYF. The variable domain in full, with the rest retrieved from reference TRBV9 and TRBJ2-3, is DSGVTQTPKHLITATGQRVTLRCSPRSGDLSVYWYQQSLDQGLQFLIQYYNGEERAKGNILERFSAQQFPDLHSELNLSSLELGDSALYFCASSLTDRHTDTQYFGPGTRLTVL.

The rearrangement links TRBV28 to TRBJ1-5; D remains unclear. V shed 3 bases and J shed 0 bases, with 6 bases lying between them. Germline lookup yields CDR1 MDHEN and CDR2 SYDVKM. The CDR3 loop spans 14 amino acids. The CDR3 sequence is CASSLSGSNQPQHF. CDR3 DNA sequence: TGTGCCAGCAGTTTGTCGGGTAGCAATCAGCCCCAGCATTTT. Drawing the rest from reference TRBV28 and TRBJ1-5, the complete variable domain is DVKVTQSSRYLVKRTGEKVFLECVQDMDHENMFWYRQDPGLGLRLIYFSYDVKMKEKGDIPEGYSVSREKKERFSLILESASTNQTSMYLCASSLSGSNQPQHFGDGTRLSIL.

V gene TRBV9 combines with J gene TRBJ2-1; no clear D. This CDR3 comprises 16 residues. Trimming took 0 bases from V and 2 from J, leaving 12 bases between them. The germline V gene encodes CDR1 SGDLS and CDR2 YYNGEE. The CDR3 coding sequence is TGTGCCAGCAGCGTAGATGGCGGAACAACCTACAATGAGCAGTTCTTC. This codes for CASSVDGGTTYNEQFF.

The genes are TRBV5-1 and TRBJ1-1, with D possibly TRBD1 on 5 matching bases. V was clipped by 0 bases and J by 7 bases, with 16 bases between them. The CDR3 extends over 15 amino acids. From germline, CDR1 is SGHRS and CDR2 YFSETQ. CDR3 protein: CASSLVGQRGLEAFF. CDR3 bases: TGCGCCAGCAGCTTGGTGGGGCAGCGAGGACTTGAAGCTTTCTTT.

CDR3 loop: CASSLTGPSYEQYF. The CDR3 coding sequence is TGTGCCAGCAGCTTGACAGGTCCCTCCTACGAGCAGTACTTC. This chain connects TRBV7-9 to TRBJ2-5; D is possibly TRBD1 (6 bases). The DNA end is more similar to TRBJ2-7, so the J call may be wrong. The CDR3 is 14 residues long. Per germline, CDR1 SEHNR and CDR2 FQNEAQ (reference sequence).

V and J are TRBV6-5 and TRBJ2-3, with D maybe TRBD1 (5 bases). V shed 8 bases and J shed 4 bases, with 7 bases lying between them. Germline values: CDR1 MNHEY, CDR2 SVGAGI. CDR3 length: 11 amino acids. The CDR3 nucleotides read TGTGCCAGCCAGGGTTCAGATACGCAGTATTTT. Its protein product is CASQGSDTQYF.

This clone occurred once. The chain uses TRBV5-1 and TRBJ2-7; D is perhaps TRBD1 (5 bases). Trimming shortened V by 4 bases and J by 0 bases, and 8 bases separated the two germline ends. The CDR3 contains 13 residues. Germline CDR1 is SGHRS and CDR2 is YFSETQ. In DNA, the CDR3 is TGCGCCAGCAGCATAGACAGCTCCTACGAGCAGTACTTC. Translating gives CASSIDSSYEQYF.

J is TRBJ2-1 and V is TRBV19, with a weak D call TRBD1 (6 bases). The germline CDR1 and CDR2 sequences are LNHDA and SQIVND (reference sequence). The CDR3 extends over 15 amino acids. The V and J ends lost 7 bases and 8 bases respectively, with 21 bases between them. This chain's CDR3 is CASTAGTPIGHEQFF. The DNA of the CDR3 is TGTGCCAGTACCGCCGGGACACCCATCGGGCATGAGCAGTTCTTC.